These 10 T cell receptor beta chains share one sample of origin, sequenced in a study of cytomegalovirus exposure and HLA in healthy donors. PCR involved 60 Vbeta and 13 Jbeta primers. The repertoire was sequenced with immunoSEQ multiplex PCR; TCRdb's copy has only in-frame clones and lacks some. The table shows 100,000 to 150,000 clones, with about 81% occurring only once. The sample was PBMCs. These receptor sequences come from a woman aged 40-49 years in good health and CMV-seropositive.

The chain carries TRBV7-2 and TRBJ2-7, with 10 nucleotides matching TRBD2. Trimming removed 0 bases from V and 5 bases from J; junction bases left unmatched: 4. CDR3 length: 15 residues. Germline CDR1 is SGHTA and CDR2 is FQGNSA. This CDR3 is CASSLAPGLANEQYF. The CDR3 coding sequence is TGTGCCAGCAGCTTAGCCCCGGGACTAGCGAACGAGCAGTACTTC.

The V call is TRBV6-6, the J call TRBJ2-7, with D unresolved. CDR3 length: 13 residues. CDR1 is MNHNY and CDR2 is SVGAGI in the germline V gene (reference sequence). The germline V and J ends were trimmed by 4 bases and 1 base, with 8 bases remaining between them. The DNA for the CDR3 is TGTGCCAGCAGTTCTGACTTGTCCTACGAGCAGTACTTC. The encoded protein is CASSSDLSYEQYF.

The V and J genes are TRBV30 and TRBJ2-5, with a possible D match to TRBD1 (6 bases). The better agreement between TRBJ2-7 and the DNA end casts doubt on the J call. The CDR3 loop spans 12 amino acids. Germline loops: CDR1 GTSNPN, CDR2 SVGIG (reference sequence). Here the CDR3 DNA reads TGTGCCTGGAGTAGACAGGTGTCCGAGCAGTACTTC. Amino acids: CAWSRQVSEQYF.

The chain is built from TRBV9 and TRBJ2-3; D is unresolved. The CDR3 is 16 residues long. V dropped 3 bases and J dropped 2 bases, with 16 bases sitting between them. Germline V lookup: CDR1 SGDLS, CDR2 YYNGEE. CDR3 in DNA: TGTGCCAGCAGCGCCTCGGGTGGCCGTTACACAGATACGCAGTATTTT. Translating it yields CASSASGGRYTDTQYF.

The chain uses TRBV5-1 and TRBJ2-5; 13 bases align to TRBD2. The CDR3 is 16 amino acids. Trimming at V came to 4 bases and at J to 2 bases, leaving 5 bases not matched to a gene. The germline CDR1 and CDR2 sequences are SGHRS and YFSETQ. The CDR3 region is CASSATSGGPQETQYF. CDR3 nucleotide sequence: TGCGCCAGCAGCGCGACTAGCGGGGGGCCTCAAGAGACCCAGTACTTC.

The chain combines TRBV6-5 with TRBJ2-7; perhaps TRBD2 as D (6 bases). The CDR3 sequence is 14 residues long. Germline CDR1 MNHEY, CDR2 SVGAGI. The ends were cut back, 4 bases at V and 2 bases at J, with 12 bases in the middle. CDR3 sequence reads: CASSLGTSAYEQYF. In nucleotides, the CDR3 is TGTGCCAGCAGTTTAGGGACTTCCGCCTACGAGCAGTACTTC.

The chain links TRBV29-1 to TRBJ2-3; possibly TRBD1 for D (5 bases). Germline-derived CDR1 and CDR2 are SQVTM and ANQGSEA. This CDR3 has 14 amino acids. The germline V and J ends were trimmed by 4 bases and 5 bases, with 16 bases remaining between them. The CDR3 loop reads CSVAQGAVGDTQYF. The CDR3 DNA follows: TGCAGCGTTGCGCAAGGGGCAGTAGGAGATACGCAGTATTTT.

The chain links TRBV13 to TRBJ2-5; TRBD2 matches 7 bases. The DNA end is a closer match to TRBJ2-7, so the J assignment may be wrong. The germline gives CDR1 PRHDT, CDR2 FYEKMQ (reference sequence). The CDR3 is 14 residues long. This CDR3 is CASRRSGDRYEQYF. In DNA form, the CDR3 reads TGTGCCAGCAGGAGGAGCGGGGACCGCTACGAGCAGTACTTC.

The rearrangement joins TRBV4-2 to TRBJ2-2; TRBD2 matches 8 bases. Germline V gene sequence: CDR1 LGHNA, CDR2 YNFKEQ. The CDR3 contains 15 residues. J gave up 6 bases and V 2 bases, and 5 bases lay outside the gene matches. The chain's CDR3 is CASSQYRGGPGELFF. The CDR3 DNA sequence: TGTGCCAGCAGCCAATATCGGGGGGGCCCCGGGGAGCTGTTTTTT.

The chain recombines TRBV15 with TRBJ2-7, with no clear D. Trimming took 4 bases from V and 0 from J, leaving 7 bases between them. Germline V lookup: CDR1 LNHNV, CDR2 YYDKDF (reference sequence). This CDR3 has 13 residues. CDR3 bases: TGTGCCACCAGCAAGAGGAGCTCCTACGAGCAGTACTTC. Translation gives CATSKRSSYEQYF.